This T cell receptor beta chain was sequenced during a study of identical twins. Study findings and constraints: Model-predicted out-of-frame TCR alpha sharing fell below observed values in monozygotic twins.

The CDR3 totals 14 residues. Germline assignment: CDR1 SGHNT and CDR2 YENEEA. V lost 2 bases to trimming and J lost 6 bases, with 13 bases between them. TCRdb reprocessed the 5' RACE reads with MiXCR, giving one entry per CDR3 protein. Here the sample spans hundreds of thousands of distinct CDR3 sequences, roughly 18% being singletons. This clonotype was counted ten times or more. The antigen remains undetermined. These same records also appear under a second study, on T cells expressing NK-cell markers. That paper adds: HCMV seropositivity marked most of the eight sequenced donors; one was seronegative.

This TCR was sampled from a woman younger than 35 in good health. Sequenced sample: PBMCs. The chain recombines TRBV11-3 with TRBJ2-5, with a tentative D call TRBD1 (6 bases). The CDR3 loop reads CASSLTTGYQTQYF. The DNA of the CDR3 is TGTGCCAGCAGCTTAACCACAGGGTACCAGACCCAGTACTTC.